The 4 T cell receptor beta chains listed next were all sequenced from one sample in a study of identical twins. In TCRdb, the 5' RACE reads were re-called with MiXCR into one record per CDR3 protein. The top ten clones hold roughly 3% of a sample with some 500,000 distinct CDR3 sequences, around 9.6% of them seen once. This sample was shared with a second study, whose subject was yellow fever vaccine responses in identical twins.

Sequencing used PBMCs. The receptors were gathered from a woman between 18 and 30 years old in good health.

This clonotype occurred a few times. The rearrangement uses TRBV6-5 and TRBJ2-5; D call uncertain. Germline loops: CDR1 MNHEY, CDR2 SVGAGI. This CDR3 contains 11 residues. Trimming pared 6 bases from V and 5 bases from J, leaving 7 bases between. CDR3 loop: CASRHRETQYF. CDR3 DNA: TGTGCCAGCAGACACCGGGAGACCCAGTACTTC.

This clonotype was seen more than once but under ten times. This chain links TRBV9 with TRBJ2-7, with 7 bases aligning to TRBD1. Germline V gives CDR1 SGDLS, CDR2 YYNGEE. The CDR3 runs to 14 residues. Trimming at V came to 2 bases and at J to 1 base, leaving 3 bases not matched to a gene. The CDR3 bases are TGTGCCAGCAGCGTCTCACAGGGGTCCTACGAGCAGTACTTC. Translating it yields CASSVSQGSYEQYF.

The rearrangement joins TRBV3-1 to TRBJ1-3; the D gene is possibly TRBD1 (6 bases). Trimming pared 4 bases from V and 4 bases from J, leaving 17 bases between. Germline V CDR1 and CDR2: LGHDT, YNNKEL (reference sequence). This CDR3 comprises 16 residues. The CDR3 DNA sequence: TGTGCCAGCAGCCTCTTAGGTCCAGGGGCCGGAAACACCATATATTTT. It yields the protein CASSLLGPGAGNTIYF.

V usage is TRBV7-6 and J usage is TRBJ2-1; the match to TRBD2 covers 8 bases. V trimming: 0 bases; J trimming: 5 bases; junction bases outside the gene matches: 6. This CDR3 is built from 16 residues. The V gene's germline CDR1 is SGHVS and CDR2 FNYEAQ. CDR3 protein: CASSLAGAGVNNEQFF. The CDR3 DNA follows: TGTGCCAGCAGCTTAGCAGGAGCGGGGGTTAACAATGAGCAGTTCTTC.